What follows are 22 T cell receptor beta chains derived from one specimen sequenced in a study of response to subunit inactivated influenza vaccine (dated 2018 in TCRdb). The library was obtained by RT-PCR. For sequencing, an Illumina HiSeq 2500 was employed. Clones were called with MiXCR by TCRdb after fastp trimmed the public reads at Q25, and only in-frame beta chains were retained. Every entry covers one CDR3 protein and lists the most common genes and DNA from its rows. In this sample the table shows 600,000 to 700,000 distinct CDR3 sequences, approximately 15% of which occur a single time. Clones ranked in the top ten supply 7.5% to 9% of the sample. This sample comprised PBMCs from blood, obtained 14 days before vaccination. The receptors derive from a man aged 45-65 years who received an inactivated influenza vaccine. Donor details come from another sample of the same person, matched by shared clones.

Only a few counts were recorded for this clonotype. The chain employs TRBV12-3 or TRBV12-4 and TRBJ1-2; D is possibly TRBD1 (5 bases). The V end was cut by 7 bases, the J end by 4 bases, with 16 bases between. The CDR3 runs 14 residues. The chain's CDR3 is CASTISGRPYGYTF. The CDR3 region has the DNA TGTGCCAGCACCATTTCGGGACGGCCCTATGGCTACACCTTC.

In its sample, this clonotype was seen a few times. This chain links TRBV5-1 with TRBJ2-3, with TRBD2 matching 13 bases. The CDR3 has 16 amino acids. The germline V gene encodes CDR1 SGHRS and CDR2 YFSETQ. The trim removed 3 bases at V and 2 bases at J, leaving 3 bases unmatched. The CDR3 spells CASSSGTSGNTDTQYF. The CDR3 region has the DNA TGCGCCAGCAGCTCAGGGACTAGCGGGAACACAGATACGCAGTATTTT. The entire variable domain, with the rest obtained from reference TRBV5-1 and TRBJ2-3, is as follows: KAGVTQTPRYLIKTRGQQVTLSCSPISGHRSVSWYQQTPGQGLQFLFEYFSETQRNKGNFPGRFSGRQFSNSRSEMNVSTLELGDSALYLCASSSGTSGNTDTQYFGPGTRLTVL.

This clonotype was seen more than once but under ten times. The chain couples TRBV9 to TRBJ2-3, with D unresolved. V was pared by 3 bases and J by 2 bases, with 16 bases between. This CDR3 is built from 16 residues. Germline V gene lookup returns CDR1 SGDLS and CDR2 YYNGEE. In DNA, the CDR3 is TGTGCCAGCAGCGACACCGGGCCCCGGCCCACAGATACGCAGTATTTT. Its protein is CASSDTGPRPTDTQYF.

Many counts were recorded for this clonotype. The rearrangement uses TRBV7-9 and TRBJ2-6; 8 bases fit TRBD1. Trimming took 5 bases from V and 2 from J; bases not matched to a gene: 8. Germline V gene sequence: CDR1 SEHNR, CDR2 FQNEAQ (reference sequence). The CDR3 has 17 amino acids. The CDR3 nucleotides read TGTGCCAGCAGCGTCCCGGGACAGGCACCTGGGGCCAACGTCCTGACTTTC. Amino acids: CASSVPGQAPGANVLTF.

The chain has TRBV29-1 and TRBJ2-1; TRBD2 matches at 12 bases. This CDR3 comprises 16 residues. Trimming took 5 bases from V and 9 from J; bases not matched to a gene: 14. Germline loops: CDR1 SQVTM, CDR2 ANQGSEA. CDR3 nucleotides: TGCAGCGTTCCCTCCTCCGTGACTAGCGGGAGTCCTGAGCAGTTCTTC. This translates into CSVPSSVTSGSPEQFF.

V and J are TRBV3-1 and TRBJ2-1, with D perhaps TRBD1 (5 bases). Germline CDR1 is LGHDT and CDR2 is YNNKEL (reference sequence). The CDR3 contains 16 residues. V was pared by 3 bases and J by 0 bases, with 12 bases between. The CDR3 coding sequence is TGTGCCAGCAGCCAGGGGCGCAGGGTCTCCTACAATGAGCAGTTCTTC. This sequence encodes CASSQGRRVSYNEQFF.

There are a few counts of this clonotype. The chain uses TRBV11-2 and TRBJ2-1; D is unclear. Germline assignment: CDR1 SGHAT and CDR2 FQNNGV. The ends were cut back, 1 base at V and 8 bases at J, with 18 bases in the middle. The CDR3 has 16 residues. As DNA, the CDR3 is TGTGCCAGCAGCTTAGCAGGCCGGTTATCTAAGTATGAGCAGTTCTTC. It encodes CASSLAGRLSKYEQFF.

The table lists this clonotype with a few counts. The V gene is TRBV2, the J gene TRBJ2-4; 8 bases map to TRBD2. The J segment lost 8 bases and the V segment lost 4 bases, leaving 4 bases of the junction unmatched. The germline V gene encodes CDR1 SNHLY and CDR2 FYNNEI. This CDR3 is built from 13 residues. The CDR3 coding sequence is TGTGCCAGCAGTGGGGCCGGGGGGGACATTCAGTACTTC. It specifies CASSGAGGDIQYF.

This rearrangement joins TRBV2 to TRBJ2-7; D is perhaps TRBD2 (6 bases). CDR1 SNHLY and CDR2 FYNNEI come from the germline V gene. The CDR3 has 15 amino acids. Trimming pared 6 bases from V and 4 bases from J, leaving 19 bases between. CDR3 DNA: TGTGCCAGCAGGGTGGGCGGGACCAAACCATACGAGCAGTACTTC. Residues: CASRVGGTKPYEQYF.

In this sample, this clonotype turned up many times. This chain uses TRBV20-1 with TRBJ1-5; the D gene is possibly TRBD1 (6 bases). Germline V CDR1 and CDR2: DFQATT, SNEGSKA (reference sequence). The ends were cut back, 5 bases at V and 1 base at J, with 12 bases in the middle. This CDR3 is built from 14 residues. The CDR3 loop is CSARTGTSNQPQHF. Here the CDR3 DNA reads TGCAGTGCTCGGACGGGGACAAGCAATCAGCCCCAGCATTTT.

This clonotype was observed many times. The chain combines TRBV6-5 with TRBJ1-4, with 7 bases aligning to TRBD1. With V trimmed by 10 bases and J by 5 bases, 4 bases remained unmatched. There are 12 residues in the CDR3. Germline loops: CDR1 MNHEY, CDR2 SVGAGI. The CDR3 spells CATTTGNEKLFF. In DNA, the CDR3 is TGTGCCACTACGACAGGGAATGAAAAACTGTTTTTT.

Concerning this clonotype: One end of the junction does not line up with germline, which may come from a read error. This chain joins TRBV20-1 and TRBJ2-5; 7 nucleotides line up with TRBD2. Germline lookup yields CDR1 DFQATT and CDR2 SNEGSKA (reference sequence). The CDR3 totals 14 residues. The DNA for the CDR3 is TGCAGTGCCCTTCGCCGGGACTACAAAGAGTCCCAGTACTTC. Encoded protein: CSALRRDYKESQYF.

This clonotype was counted a few times. The chain uses TRBV5-1 and TRBJ2-1; TRBD2 might be the D (6 bases). The CDR3 runs to 17 residues. Trimming cost V 3 bases and J 9 bases, with 25 bases left between them. Germline loops: CDR1 SGHRS, CDR2 YFSETQ. In nucleotides, the CDR3 is TGCGCCAGCAGCTCCGATATAGGACTATTCGTCTCGGGTGAGCAGTTCTTC. Translation: CASSSDIGLFVSGEQFF. The entire variable domain, with the rest obtained from reference TRBV5-1 and TRBJ2-1, is as follows: KAGVTQTPRYLIKTRGQQVTLSCSPISGHRSVSWYQQTPGQGLQFLFEYFSETQRNKGNFPGRFSGRQFSNSRSEMNVSTLELGDSALYLCASSSDIGLFVSGEQFFGPGTRLTVL.

This clonotype was seen a handful of times. For the CDR3, the DNA is TGCAGTGCTACCCGCGTAGCGGGGGGCCATCCCGATACGCAGTATTTT. This sequence encodes CSATRVAGGHPDTQYF. This chain connects TRBV20-1 to TRBJ2-3; 10 nucleotides line up with TRBD2. Losses at the gene ends were 4 bases for V and 6 bases for J; bases not matched to a gene: 13. The CDR3 runs to 16 residues. Per the germline V gene, CDR1 is DFQATT and CDR2 is SNEGSKA (reference sequence).

The chain combines TRBV29-1 with TRBJ1-1, with D uncertain. Germline-derived CDR1 and CDR2 are SQVTM and ANQGSEA. The CDR3 totals 13 residues. V lost 4 bases, J lost 0 bases, and 9 bases lay in between. The CDR3 spells CSVGQVLNTEAFF. CDR3 coding DNA: TGCAGCGTTGGCCAGGTATTGAACACTGAAGCTTTCTTT.

This chain joins TRBV7-2 and TRBJ2-3; D is ambiguous. The CDR3 has 13 residues. V lost 4 bases, J lost 2 bases, and 7 bases lay in between. Germline loops: CDR1 SGHTA, CDR2 FQGNSA. CDR3 in amino acids: CASSSIPTDTQYF. The CDR3 DNA reads TGTGCCAGCAGCTCAATCCCCACAGATACGCAGTATTTT.

The chain uses TRBV29-1 and TRBJ2-2; 10 bases fit TRBD1. V trimming: 2 bases; J trimming: 1 base; junction bases outside the gene matches: 4. The CDR3 sequence is 16 residues long. Germline loops: CDR1 SQVTM, CDR2 ANQGSEA. CDR3: CSVENRDRGNTGELFF. In nucleotides, the CDR3 is TGCAGCGTTGAAAACAGGGACAGGGGGAACACCGGGGAGCTGTTTTTT.

At least ten counts were recorded for this clonotype. The rearrangement links TRBV4-3 to TRBJ1-1; D is unclear. Germline-derived CDR1 and CDR2 are LGHNA and YSLEER. The V end lost 4 bases, the J end lost 0 bases, and 6 bases lay between the germline ends. The CDR3 contains 13 residues. In DNA, the CDR3 is TGCGCCAGCAGCCCGGCAGTGAACACTGAAGCTTTCTTT. Residues: CASSPAVNTEAFF.

This clonotype came up many times. The V and J genes are TRBV29-1 and TRBJ2-2, with D tentatively TRBD2 (5 bases). Per germline, CDR1 SQVTM and CDR2 ANQGSEA. The CDR3 length is 13 residues. The V end was cut by 5 bases, the J end by 4 bases, with 11 bases between. Here the CDR3 DNA reads TGCAGCGTTCTAAATCGGGGCACCGGGGAGCTGTTTTTT. This sequence encodes CSVLNRGTGELFF.

This clonotype showed up many times. The V and J genes are TRBV30 and TRBJ1-2; the D is unclear. Germline V gives CDR1 GTSNPN, CDR2 SVGIG (reference sequence). The CDR3 consists of 12 residues. The V end lost 0 bases, the J end lost 5 bases, and 7 bases lay between the germline ends. CDR3 coding DNA: TGTGCCTGGAGTGTTCAGATGTATGGCTACACCTTC. Translating it yields CAWSVQMYGYTF.

The sample holds one count of this clonotype. CDR3: CASSDARAVHNEQFF. The CDR3 DNA sequence: TGTGCCAGCAGCGACGCCAGGGCGGTCCACAATGAGCAGTTCTTC. The V call is TRBV7-9, the J call TRBJ2-1, with TRBD1 as a possible D gene (5 bases). The CDR3 is made up of 15 amino acids. V was trimmed by 5 bases and J by 5 bases, leaving 16 bases between them. CDR1 and CDR2 from the germline V gene are SEHNR and FQNEAQ (reference sequence).

A few counts support this clonotype. The chain recombines TRBV12-3 or TRBV12-4 with TRBJ2-3, with 7 bases aligning to TRBD2. V was clipped by 5 bases and J by 1 base; unmatched bases: 12. CDR3 length equals 17 residues. This CDR3 is CASSPTLAGLGTDTQYF. CDR3 DNA sequence: TGTGCCAGCAGTCCAACATTAGCGGGTCTTGGCACAGATACGCAGTATTTT.